The rows below give T cell receptor beta chains drawn from one sample of a study of blood T cells in healthy people across ages. TCRdb ran MiXCR on the 5' RACE reads and lists one entry per CDR3 protein. The sample shows hundreds of thousands of distinct CDR3 sequences, roughly 50% of them seen only once. The sequenced material came from blood. The receptor source for this set is a man aged 55 to 70 in good health. Each CDR3 is given with its conserved first and last residue. D genes are given only for firm matches. Clone size is shown for a subset of rows, as once, few, many or a class of expanded clone.

clone size | V gene | D gene | CDR3 protein
few | TRBV7-2 | - | CASSPTGGVTSYEQYF
- | TRBV2 | - | CASSAQGGAWNEQFF
once | TRBV12-3/TRBV12-4 | TRBD2 | CASSQSGAGDNEQFF
- | TRBV3-1 | - | CASSQAFRRATEAFF
few | TRBV7-2 | - | CASSFQDPSYEQYF
- | TRBV27 | - | CASSPQGRIDEQYF
- | TRBV29-1 | - | CSVDGSGQETQYF
- | TRBV29-1 | TRBD1 | CSVATGGAGANVLTF
- | TRBV7-7 | - | CASSKIQETQYF
few | TRBV20-1 | TRBD2 | CSARDVIAGVNEQFF
few | TRBV24-1 | - | CATSGREGQETQYF
- | TRBV6-5 | - | CASSLTRDQETQYF
- | TRBV3-1 | - | CASSPTPTSTDTQYF
- | TRBV4-1 | - | CASQKVSDSSNSYNEQFF
few | TRBV13 | TRBD1 | CASSQGTGGGQETQYF
- | TRBV6-5 | TRBD2 | CASSYSLAGDSYEQYF
- | TRBV6-6 | - | CASSYEGATNEKLFF
- | TRBV5-1 | TRBD1 | CASSRDSFTDTQYF
- | TRBV28 | - | CASTPGGGRLTGELFF
- | TRBV20-1 | TRBD1 | CSARDRAGDTQYF
- | TRBV15 | TRBD2 | CATSTALAGAGDTQYF
- | TRBV2 | - | CASSGVGLDTQYF
- | TRBV10-2 | TRBD1 | CASSETGGETQYF
- | TRBV11-2 | - | CASSLRDWGWGEQFF
- | TRBV29-1 | TRBD1 | CSVGQGMGNEQYF
few | TRBV20-1 | TRBD2 | CSAFTSGASYEQYF
- | TRBV20-1 | - | CSAIAPRRGYTF
- | TRBV10-3 | - | CAISESGPSGTQYF
- | TRBV6-5 | - | CASSTGRGYTF
few | TRBV7-2 | TRBD1 | CASSKTGEWYEQYF
- | TRBV10-3 | - | CAISENLRPPETQYF
- | TRBV20-1 | - | CSARDVRETQYF
few | TRBV20-1 | - | CSAPGLPIQFF
once | TRBV7-2 | TRBD2 | CASSQHASGTATGELFF
- | TRBV3-1 | TRBD2 | CASSQDVASGGFNEQFF
- | TRBV4-2 | TRBD1 | CASSQAGTGQGVGYTF
- | TRBV13 | - | CASSRRSRGTSYEQYF
- | TRBV7-8 | - | CVSSSKPGQPGETQYF
- | TRBV20-1 | - | CSARWTAYNEQFF
- | TRBV24-1 | TRBD1 | CATSDPRDREKSYEQYF
- | TRBV28 | - | CASSLRGELFF
- | TRBV18 | TRBD2 | CASSPIFGGGYNEQFF
- | TRBV5-6 | - | CASSPAGGTYEQYF
- | TRBV6-2/TRBV6-3 | - | CAIAPEHNEQFF
- | TRBV12-3/TRBV12-4 | - | CASSTYRGGTQYF
few | TRBV13 | - | CASKVERRDTQYF
once | TRBV18 | - | CASSPLESKNIQYF
- | TRBV12-3/TRBV12-4 | TRBD2 | CASSLVPPSGVSGGELFF
once | TRBV5-1 | TRBD1 | CASSDKAGQAGDEQFF
- | TRBV5-6 | TRBD1 | CASSLGTGVLSQYF
few | TRBV12-3/TRBV12-4 | - | CASSLVTGTGPENIQYF